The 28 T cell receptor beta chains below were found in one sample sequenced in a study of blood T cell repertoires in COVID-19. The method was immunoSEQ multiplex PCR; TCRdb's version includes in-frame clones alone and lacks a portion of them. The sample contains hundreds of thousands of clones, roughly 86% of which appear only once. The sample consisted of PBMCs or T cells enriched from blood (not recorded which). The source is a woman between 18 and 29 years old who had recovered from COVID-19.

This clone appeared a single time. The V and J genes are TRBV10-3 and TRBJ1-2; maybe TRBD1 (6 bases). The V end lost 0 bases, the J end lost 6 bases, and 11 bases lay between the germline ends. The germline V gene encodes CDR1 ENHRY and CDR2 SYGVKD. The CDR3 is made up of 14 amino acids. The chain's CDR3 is CAISESRQVDGYTF. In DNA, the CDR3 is TGTGCCATCAGTGAGTCACGACAGGTTGATGGCTACACCTTC.

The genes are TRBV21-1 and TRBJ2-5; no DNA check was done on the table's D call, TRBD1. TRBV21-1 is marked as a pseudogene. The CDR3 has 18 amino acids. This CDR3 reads CASRGEQPGNRAGETQYF. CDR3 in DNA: TGTGCCAGCAGAGGAGAACAACCAGGGAACAGGGCGGGAGAGACCCAGTACTTC.

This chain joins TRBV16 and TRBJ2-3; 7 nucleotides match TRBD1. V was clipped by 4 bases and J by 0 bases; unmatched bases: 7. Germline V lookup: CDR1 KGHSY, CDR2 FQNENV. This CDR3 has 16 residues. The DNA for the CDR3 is TGTGCCAGCAGCCGACAGGGCCAGGGGAGCACAGATACGCAGTATTTT. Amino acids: CASSRQGQGSTDTQYF.

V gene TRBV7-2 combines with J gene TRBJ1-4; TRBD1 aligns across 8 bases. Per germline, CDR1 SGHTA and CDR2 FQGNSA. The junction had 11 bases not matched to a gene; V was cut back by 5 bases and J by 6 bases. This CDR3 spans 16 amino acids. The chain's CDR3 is CASSQLSGTGYEKLFF. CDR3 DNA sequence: TGTGCCAGCAGCCAATTGTCCGGGACAGGTTATGAAAAACTGTTTTTT.

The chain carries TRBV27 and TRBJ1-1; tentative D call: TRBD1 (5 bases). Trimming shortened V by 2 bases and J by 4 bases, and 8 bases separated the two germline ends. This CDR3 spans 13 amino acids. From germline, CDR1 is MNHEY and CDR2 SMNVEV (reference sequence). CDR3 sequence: CASSLIGGTEAFF. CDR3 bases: TGTGCCAGCAGTTTAATCGGGGGCACTGAAGCTTTCTTT.

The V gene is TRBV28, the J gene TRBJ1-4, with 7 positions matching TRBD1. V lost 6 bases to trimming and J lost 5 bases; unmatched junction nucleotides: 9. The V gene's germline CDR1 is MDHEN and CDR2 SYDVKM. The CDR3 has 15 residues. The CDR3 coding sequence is TGTGCCAGCAGGGCTTGGACAGGAAGCAATGAAAAACTGTTTTTT. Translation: CASRAWTGSNEKLFF.

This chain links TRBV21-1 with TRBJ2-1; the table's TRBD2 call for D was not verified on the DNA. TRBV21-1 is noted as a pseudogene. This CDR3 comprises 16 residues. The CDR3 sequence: CASKPSGIACRNEQFF. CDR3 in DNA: TGTGCCAGCAAACCTAGTGGGATAGCGTGTAGAAATGAGCAGTTCTTC.

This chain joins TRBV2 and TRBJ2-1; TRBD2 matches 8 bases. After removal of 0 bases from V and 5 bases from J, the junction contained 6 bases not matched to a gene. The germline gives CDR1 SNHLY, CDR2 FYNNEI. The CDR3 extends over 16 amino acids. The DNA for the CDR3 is TGTGCCAGCAGTGAAGCTCTTGGACTAGCTAACAATGAGCAGTTCTTC. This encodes CASSEALGLANNEQFF.

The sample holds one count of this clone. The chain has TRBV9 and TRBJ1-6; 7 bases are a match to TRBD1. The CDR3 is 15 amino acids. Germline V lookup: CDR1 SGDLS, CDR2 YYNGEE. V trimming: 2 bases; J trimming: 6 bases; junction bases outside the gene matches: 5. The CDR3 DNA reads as TGTGCCAGCAGCGTCTTTAGGGACAGTAATTCACCCCTCCACTTT. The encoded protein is CASSVFRDSNSPLHF.

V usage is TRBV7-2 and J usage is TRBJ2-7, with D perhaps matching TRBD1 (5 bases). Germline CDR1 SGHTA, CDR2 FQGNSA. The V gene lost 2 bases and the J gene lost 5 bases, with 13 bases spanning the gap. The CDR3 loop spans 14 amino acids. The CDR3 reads CASSLQGLVDEQYF. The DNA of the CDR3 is TGTGCCAGCAGCTTACAGGGTCTAGTCGACGAGCAGTACTTC.

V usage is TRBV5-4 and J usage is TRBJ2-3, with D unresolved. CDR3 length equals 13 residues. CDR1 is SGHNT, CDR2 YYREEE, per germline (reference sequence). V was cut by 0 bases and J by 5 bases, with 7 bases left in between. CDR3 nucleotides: TGTGCCAGCAGCTTGGTTTCGGGAGATACGCAGTATTTT. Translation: CASSLVSGDTQYF.

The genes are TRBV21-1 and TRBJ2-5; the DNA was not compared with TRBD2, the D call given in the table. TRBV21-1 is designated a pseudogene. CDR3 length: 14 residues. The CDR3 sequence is CASSLGGSQETQYF. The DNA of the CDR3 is TGTGCCAGCAGCCTCGGAGGAAGCCAAGAGACCCAGTACTTC.

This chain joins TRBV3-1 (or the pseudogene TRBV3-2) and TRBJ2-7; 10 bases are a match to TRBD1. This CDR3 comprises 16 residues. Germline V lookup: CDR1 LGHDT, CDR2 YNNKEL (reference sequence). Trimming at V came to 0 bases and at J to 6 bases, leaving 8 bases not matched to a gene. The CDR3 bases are TGTGCCAGCAGCCAAGAAGGGACAGGGGCTTGGGCCGAGCAGTACTTC. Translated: CASSQEGTGAWAEQYF.

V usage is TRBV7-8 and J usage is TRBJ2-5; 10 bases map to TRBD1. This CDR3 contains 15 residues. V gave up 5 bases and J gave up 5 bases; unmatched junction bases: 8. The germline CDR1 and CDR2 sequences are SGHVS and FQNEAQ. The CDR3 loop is CASSRGQGDWETQYF. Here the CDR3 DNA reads TGTGCCAGCAGCCGAGGACAGGGGGATTGGGAGACCCAGTACTTC.

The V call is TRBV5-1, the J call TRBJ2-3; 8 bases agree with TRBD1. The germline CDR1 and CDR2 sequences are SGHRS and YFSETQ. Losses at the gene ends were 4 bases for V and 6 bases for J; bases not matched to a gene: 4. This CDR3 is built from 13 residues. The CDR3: CASSPQGADTQYF. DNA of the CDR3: TGCGCCAGCAGCCCCCAGGGGGCCGATACGCAGTATTTT.

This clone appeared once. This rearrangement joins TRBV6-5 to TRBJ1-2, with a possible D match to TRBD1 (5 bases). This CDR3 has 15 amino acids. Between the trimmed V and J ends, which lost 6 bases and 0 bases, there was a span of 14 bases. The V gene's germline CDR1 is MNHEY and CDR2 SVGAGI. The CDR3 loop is CASRPLGGANYGYTF. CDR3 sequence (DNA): TGTGCCAGCAGACCCCTGGGGGGAGCTAACTATGGCTACACCTTC.

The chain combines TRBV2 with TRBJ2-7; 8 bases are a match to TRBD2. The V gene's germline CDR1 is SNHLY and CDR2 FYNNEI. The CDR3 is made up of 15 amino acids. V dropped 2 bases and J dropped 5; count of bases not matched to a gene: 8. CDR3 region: CASSERTSRLNEQYF. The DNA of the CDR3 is TGTGCCAGCAGTGAAAGGACTAGCAGGCTGAACGAGCAGTACTTC.

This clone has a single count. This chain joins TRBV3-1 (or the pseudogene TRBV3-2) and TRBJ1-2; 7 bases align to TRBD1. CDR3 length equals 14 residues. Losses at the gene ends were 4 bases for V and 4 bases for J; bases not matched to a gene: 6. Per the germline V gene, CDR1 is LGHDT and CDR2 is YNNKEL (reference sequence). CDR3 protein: CASSPRDSSYGYTF. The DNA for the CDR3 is TGTGCCAGCAGCCCCCGGGACAGCAGCTATGGCTACACCTTC.

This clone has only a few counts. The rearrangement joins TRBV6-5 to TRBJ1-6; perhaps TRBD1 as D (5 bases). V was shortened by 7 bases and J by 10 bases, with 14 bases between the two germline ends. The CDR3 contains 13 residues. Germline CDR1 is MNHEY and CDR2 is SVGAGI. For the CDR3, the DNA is TGTGCCAGCAAGCTAGGGGATGGATCACCCCTCCACTTT. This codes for CASKLGDGSPLHF.

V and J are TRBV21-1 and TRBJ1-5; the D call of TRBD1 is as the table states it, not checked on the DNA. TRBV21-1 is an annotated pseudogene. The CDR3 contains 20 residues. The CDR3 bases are TGTGCCAGCAGCAAAGGGGACATAAATGCCAGCAGGAGCTTTAAGCAGCCCCAGCATTTT. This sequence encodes CASSKGDINASRSFKQPQHF.

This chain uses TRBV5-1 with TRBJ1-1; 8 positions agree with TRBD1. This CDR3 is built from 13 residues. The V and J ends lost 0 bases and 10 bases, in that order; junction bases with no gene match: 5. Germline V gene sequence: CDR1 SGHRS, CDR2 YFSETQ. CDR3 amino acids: CASSLEGQGGAFF. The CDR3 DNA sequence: TGCGCCAGCAGCTTGGAAGGACAGGGAGGAGCTTTCTTT.

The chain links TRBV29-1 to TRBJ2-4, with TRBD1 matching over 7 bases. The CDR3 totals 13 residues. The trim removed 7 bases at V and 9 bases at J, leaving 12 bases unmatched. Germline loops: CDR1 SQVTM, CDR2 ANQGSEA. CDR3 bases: TGCAGCGCGTTACAGGGAAGGGGGCGCATTCAGTACTTC. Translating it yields CSALQGRGRIQYF.

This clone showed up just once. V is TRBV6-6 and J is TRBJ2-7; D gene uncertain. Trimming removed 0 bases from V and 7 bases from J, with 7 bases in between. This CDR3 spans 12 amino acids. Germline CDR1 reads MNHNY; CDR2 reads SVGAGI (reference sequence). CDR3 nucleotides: TGTGCCAGCAGTTACTCGAGTTTGGAGCAGTACTTC. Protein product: CASSYSSLEQYF.

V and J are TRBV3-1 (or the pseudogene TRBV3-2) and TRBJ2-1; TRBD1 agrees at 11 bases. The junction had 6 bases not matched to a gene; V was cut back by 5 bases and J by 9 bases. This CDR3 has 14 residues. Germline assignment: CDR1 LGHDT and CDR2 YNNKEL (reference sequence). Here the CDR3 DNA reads TGTGCCAGCAGCAACCGGGACAGGGGGGGTGAGCAGTTCTTC. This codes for CASSNRDRGGEQFF.

CDR3 protein: CASSTQAPRDKNTEAFF. The CDR3 bases are TGTGCCAGTAGTACCCAAGCGCCCCGGGACAAGAACACTGAAGCTTTCTTT. The chain employs TRBV19 and TRBJ1-1, with a weak D call TRBD1 (6 bases). The CDR3 sequence is 17 residues long. CDR1 and CDR2 from the germline V gene are LNHDA and SQIVND (reference sequence). V was pared by 4 bases and J by 1 base, with 19 bases between.

The CDR3 DNA reads as TGCGCCAGCAGCCAAGAACGTCGAGCGGGGGCTAGCACAGATACGCAGTATTTT. Protein product: CASSQERRAGASTDTQYF. The genes are TRBV4-3 and TRBJ2-3; the match to TRBD2 covers 8 bases. J was trimmed by 0 bases and V by 0 bases; bases with no gene match: 8. Germline values: CDR1 LGHNA, CDR2 YSLEER. This CDR3 has 18 residues.

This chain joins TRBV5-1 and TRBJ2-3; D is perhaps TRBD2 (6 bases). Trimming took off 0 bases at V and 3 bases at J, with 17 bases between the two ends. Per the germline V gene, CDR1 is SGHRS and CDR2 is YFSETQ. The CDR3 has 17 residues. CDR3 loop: CASSLGVGGTWTDTQYF. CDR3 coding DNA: TGCGCCAGCAGCTTGGGAGTCGGGGGAACCTGGACAGATACGCAGTATTTT.

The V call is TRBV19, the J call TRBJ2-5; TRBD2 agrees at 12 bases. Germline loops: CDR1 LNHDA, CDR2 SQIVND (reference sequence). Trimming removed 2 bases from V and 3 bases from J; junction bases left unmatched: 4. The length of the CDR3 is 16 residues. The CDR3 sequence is CASSIRGLAGEETQYF. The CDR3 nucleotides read TGTGCCAGTAGTATAAGGGGACTAGCGGGCGAAGAGACCCAGTACTTC.